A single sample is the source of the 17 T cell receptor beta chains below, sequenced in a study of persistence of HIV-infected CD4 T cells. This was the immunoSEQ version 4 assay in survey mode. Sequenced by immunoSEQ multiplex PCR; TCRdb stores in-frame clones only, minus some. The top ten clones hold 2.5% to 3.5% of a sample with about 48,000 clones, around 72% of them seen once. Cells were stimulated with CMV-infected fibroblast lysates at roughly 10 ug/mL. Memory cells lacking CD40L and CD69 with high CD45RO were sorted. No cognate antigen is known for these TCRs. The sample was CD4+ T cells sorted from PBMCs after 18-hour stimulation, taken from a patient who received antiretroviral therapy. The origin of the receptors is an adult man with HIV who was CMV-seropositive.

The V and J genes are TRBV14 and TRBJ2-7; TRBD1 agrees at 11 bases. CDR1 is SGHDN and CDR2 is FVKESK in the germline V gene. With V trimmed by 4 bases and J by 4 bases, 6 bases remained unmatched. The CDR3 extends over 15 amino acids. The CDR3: CASSPWTGGDYEQYF. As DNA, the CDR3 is TGTGCCAGCAGCCCGTGGACAGGGGGCGATTACGAGCAGTACTTC.

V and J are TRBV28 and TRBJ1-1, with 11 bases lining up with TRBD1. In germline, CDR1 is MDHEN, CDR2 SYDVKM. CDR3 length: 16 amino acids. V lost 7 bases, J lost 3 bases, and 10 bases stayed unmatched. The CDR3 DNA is TGTGCCAGCATATCGGACAGGGGGCGGTCGGACACTGAAGCTTTCTTT. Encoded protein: CASISDRGRSDTEAFF.

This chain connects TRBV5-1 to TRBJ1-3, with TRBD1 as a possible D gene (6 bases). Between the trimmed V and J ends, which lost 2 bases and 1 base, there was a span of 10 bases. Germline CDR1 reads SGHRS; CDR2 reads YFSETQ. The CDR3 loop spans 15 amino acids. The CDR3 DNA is TGCGCCAGCAGCTTATTAGGGGGGTCTGGAAACACCATATATTTT. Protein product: CASSLLGGSGNTIYF.

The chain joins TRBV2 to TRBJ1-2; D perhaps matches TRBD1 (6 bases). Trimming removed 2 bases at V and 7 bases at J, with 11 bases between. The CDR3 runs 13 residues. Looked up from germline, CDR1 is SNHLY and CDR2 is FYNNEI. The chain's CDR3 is CASSERGSAGYTF. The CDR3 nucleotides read TGTGCCAGCAGTGAAAGGGGGTCGGCTGGCTACACCTTC.

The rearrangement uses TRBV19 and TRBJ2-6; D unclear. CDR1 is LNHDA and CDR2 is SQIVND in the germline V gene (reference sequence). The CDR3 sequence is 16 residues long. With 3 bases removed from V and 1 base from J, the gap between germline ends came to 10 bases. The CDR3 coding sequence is TGTGCCAGTAGTATGAAGACGGGTTCTGGGGCCAACGTCCTGACTTTC. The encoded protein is CASSMKTGSGANVLTF.

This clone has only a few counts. The chain's CDR3 is CASSLFPSSGNTIYF. In nucleotides, the CDR3 is TGTGCCAGCAGTTTATTTCCGAGCTCTGGAAACACCATATATTTT. The chain carries TRBV27 and TRBJ1-3; D ambiguous. The V end was cut by 1 base, the J end by 0 bases, with 7 bases between. The CDR3 consists of 15 residues. The germline CDR1 and CDR2 sequences are MNHEY and SMNVEV (reference sequence).

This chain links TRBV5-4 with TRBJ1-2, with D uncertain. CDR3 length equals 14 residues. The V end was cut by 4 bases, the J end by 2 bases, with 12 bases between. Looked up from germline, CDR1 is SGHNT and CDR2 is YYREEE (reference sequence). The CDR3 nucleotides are TGTGCCAGCAGCCTGGGCGAACTAAACTATGGCTACACCTTC. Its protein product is CASSLGELNYGYTF.

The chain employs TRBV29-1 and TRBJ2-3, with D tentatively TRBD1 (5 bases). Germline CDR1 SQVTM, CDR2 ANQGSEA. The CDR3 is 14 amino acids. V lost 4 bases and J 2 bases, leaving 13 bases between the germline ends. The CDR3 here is CSVAGSDHTDTQYF. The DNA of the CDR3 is TGCAGCGTTGCAGGGTCCGATCACACAGATACGCAGTATTTT.

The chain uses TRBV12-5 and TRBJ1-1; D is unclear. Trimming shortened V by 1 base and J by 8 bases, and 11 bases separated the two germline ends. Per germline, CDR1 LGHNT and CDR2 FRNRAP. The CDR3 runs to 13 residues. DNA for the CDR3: TGTGCTAGTGGTTTGGCTGGCCCACGGGAAGCTTTCTTT. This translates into CASGLAGPREAFF. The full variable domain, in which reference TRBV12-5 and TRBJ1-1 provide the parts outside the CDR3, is DARVTQTPRHKVTEMGQEVTMRCQPILGHNTVFWYRQTMMQGLELLAYFRNRAPLDDSGMPKDRFSAEMPDATLATLKIQPSEPRDSAVYFCASGLAGPREAFFGQGTRLTVV.

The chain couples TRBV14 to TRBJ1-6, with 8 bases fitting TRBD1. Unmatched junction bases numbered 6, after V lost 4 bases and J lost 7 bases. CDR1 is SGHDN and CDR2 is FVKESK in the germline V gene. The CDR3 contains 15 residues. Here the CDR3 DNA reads TGTGCCAGCAGCCTCGGGACAGGATGGAATTCACCCCTCCACTTT. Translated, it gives CASSLGTGWNSPLHF.

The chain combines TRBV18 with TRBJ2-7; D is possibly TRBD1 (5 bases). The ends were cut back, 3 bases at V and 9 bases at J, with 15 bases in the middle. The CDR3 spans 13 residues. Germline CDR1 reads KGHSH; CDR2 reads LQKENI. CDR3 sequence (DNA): TGTGCCAGCTCACCTGACAGTACATTCGGGCAGTACTTC. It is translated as CASSPDSTFGQYF.

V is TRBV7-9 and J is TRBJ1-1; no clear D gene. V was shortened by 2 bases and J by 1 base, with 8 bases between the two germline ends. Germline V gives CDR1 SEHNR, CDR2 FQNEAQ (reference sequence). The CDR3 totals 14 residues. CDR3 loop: CASSLQAGNTEAFF. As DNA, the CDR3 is TGTGCCAGCAGCTTACAGGCGGGGAACACTGAAGCTTTCTTT.

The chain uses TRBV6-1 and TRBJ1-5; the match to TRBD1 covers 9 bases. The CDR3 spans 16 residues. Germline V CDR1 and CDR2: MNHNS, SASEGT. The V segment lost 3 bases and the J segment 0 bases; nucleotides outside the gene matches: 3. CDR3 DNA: TGTGCCAGCAGTGATGGGACAGGGCTTAGCAATCAGCCCCAGCATTTT. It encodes CASSDGTGLSNQPQHF.

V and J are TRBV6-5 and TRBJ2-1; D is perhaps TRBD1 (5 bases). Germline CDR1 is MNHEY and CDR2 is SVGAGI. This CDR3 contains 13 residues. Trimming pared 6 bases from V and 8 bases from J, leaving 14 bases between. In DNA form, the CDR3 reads TGTGCCAGCAGAAAAAGGTGGGGCGATGAGCAGTTCTTC. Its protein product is CASRKRWGDEQFF.

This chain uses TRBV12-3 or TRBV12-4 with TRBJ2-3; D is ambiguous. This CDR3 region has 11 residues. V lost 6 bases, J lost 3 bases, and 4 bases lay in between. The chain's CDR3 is CASSLTDTQYF. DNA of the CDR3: TGTGCCAGCAGCCTGACAGATACGCAGTATTTT.

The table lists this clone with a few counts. Here the CDR3 reads CASSPPGLSRAGYTF. DNA of the CDR3: TGTGCCAGCAGCCCCCCCGGGCTCTCTAGGGCGGGCTACACCTTC. V gene TRBV5-5 combines with J gene TRBJ1-2, with D unresolved. V dropped 4 bases and J dropped 8 bases, with 21 bases sitting between them. The CDR3 loop spans 15 amino acids. Germline V CDR1 and CDR2: SGHKS, YYEKEE (reference sequence).

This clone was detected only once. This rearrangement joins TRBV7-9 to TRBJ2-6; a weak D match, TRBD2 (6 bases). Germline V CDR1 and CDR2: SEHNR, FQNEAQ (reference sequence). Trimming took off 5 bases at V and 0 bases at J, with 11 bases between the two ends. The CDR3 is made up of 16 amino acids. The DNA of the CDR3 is TGTGCCAGCAGCCCAAGGGACTTCTCTGGGGCCAACGTCCTGACTTTC. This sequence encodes CASSPRDFSGANVLTF.